These 7 T cell receptor beta chains came from one sample sequenced in a study of T cell repertoires in cytomegalovirus infection. Their antigens remain unidentified. TCRdb passed the reads through MiXCR, listing each CDR3 protein once. The data hold about 220,000 distinct CDR3 sequences, with 35% to 40% observed a single time. Here the sequenced sample was CD8+ T cells from cultured PBMCs, taken from culture after CMV antigen stimulation. All receptors come from a human donor in good health (CMV status not recorded). Some clones in this sample may be carry-over from other donors' samples.

This clonotype showed up just a few times. The chain couples TRBV6-5 to TRBJ2-5, with D unclear. Germline CDR1 reads MNHEY; CDR2 reads SVGAGI. V was trimmed by 0 bases and J by 2 bases, leaving 13 bases between them. This CDR3 is 16 amino acids long. This chain's CDR3 is CASSYSNGSPQETQYF. Written as DNA, the CDR3 is TGTGCCAGCAGTTACTCGAATGGGTCCCCTCAAGAGACCCAGTACTTC.

The table lists this clonotype with a few counts. The chain uses TRBV4-1 and TRBJ1-5; tentative D call: TRBD1 (5 bases). The CDR3 covers 15 residues. Trimming left V 4 bases short and J 2 bases short, with 12 bases between. Germline-derived CDR1 and CDR2 are MGHRA and YSYEKL. CDR3 in DNA: TGCGCCAGCAGCCGCCAGGGACTACGCAATCAGCCCCAGCATTTT. Encoded protein: CASSRQGLRNQPQHF.

The genes are TRBV7-4 and TRBJ2-1; D is ambiguous. Germline CDR1 and CDR2: SGHVT and SQSDAQ. Trimming left V 2 bases short and J 10 bases short, with 15 bases between. This CDR3 comprises 14 residues. CDR3: CASSLRSRPFEQFF. DNA of the CDR3: TGTGCCAGCAGCTTAAGAAGCAGGCCCTTCGAGCAGTTCTTC.

This clonotype appeared a few times. The CDR3 sequence: CASSLGLAAQETQYF. For the CDR3, the DNA is TGTGCCAGCAGCTTGGGACTAGCAGCACAAGAGACCCAGTACTTC. This rearrangement joins TRBV5-6 to TRBJ2-5, with 7 positions matching TRBD2. CDR3 length equals 15 residues. The germline V gene encodes CDR1 SGHDT and CDR2 YYEEEE. Losses at the gene ends were 0 bases for V and 2 bases for J; bases not matched to a gene: 4.

V is TRBV5-1 and J is TRBJ1-1; D ambiguous. This CDR3 region has 11 residues. CDR1 and CDR2 (germline): SGHRS, YFSETQ. The V end was cut by 4 bases, the J end by 10 bases, with 11 bases between. CDR3 protein: CASSGPGGAFF. DNA of the CDR3: TGCGCCAGCAGCGGCCCTGGAGGAGCTTTCTTT.

The count of this clonotype is one. The chain has TRBV9 and TRBJ1-2; TRBD1 matches 10 bases. The CDR3 totals 15 residues. Germline values: CDR1 SGDLS, CDR2 YYNGEE. Trimming at V came to 4 bases and at J to 6 bases, leaving 9 bases not matched to a gene. The chain's CDR3 is CASSSAGQGIDGYTF. For the CDR3, the DNA is TGTGCCAGCAGCTCCGCGGGACAGGGGATTGATGGCTACACCTTC.

Notes on this clonotype: The junction differs from germline at one of its ends, possibly a read error. V and J are TRBV20-1 and TRBJ2-7; 9 bases fit TRBD1. This CDR3 contains 15 residues. CDR1 and CDR2 from the germline V gene are DFQATT and SNEGSKA (reference sequence). In DNA, the CDR3 is TGCAGTGCCAGAGGGGGACAGGGTAAATCCTACGAGCAGTACTTC. It translates to CSARGGQGKSYEQYF.